Described below is a single T cell receptor (beta chain) sequence and its context. The antigen is unknown. TCRdb itself ran the reads through MiXCR, one entry per CDR3 protein. This table holds roughly 570,000 distinct CDR3 sequences, almost 40% found once. V was shortened by 5 bases and J by 3 bases, with 14 bases between the two germline ends. The CDR3 consists of 14 residues. The data were taken from a study of T cell repertoires in cytomegalovirus infection. On the study more broadly: Public TCR beta signatures indicated both CMV infection and matching HLA type.

Overall study findings and caveats: Dominating the ex vivo response were HLA-C-restricted CMV-specific TCR beta clonotypes.

The material was cultured PBMCs, obtained from culture after CMV antigen stimulation. The receptor was derived from a human donor in good health (CMV status not recorded). Some clones in this sample may be carry-over from other donors' samples. This rearrangement joins TRBV7-1 to TRBJ2-7; D is uncertain. TRBV7-1 has ORF status, its function being uncertain. In DNA form, the CDR3 reads TGTGCCAGCAGCCCCGGACCAATTAACTACGAGCAGTACTTC. Translating it yields CASSPGPINYEQYF.